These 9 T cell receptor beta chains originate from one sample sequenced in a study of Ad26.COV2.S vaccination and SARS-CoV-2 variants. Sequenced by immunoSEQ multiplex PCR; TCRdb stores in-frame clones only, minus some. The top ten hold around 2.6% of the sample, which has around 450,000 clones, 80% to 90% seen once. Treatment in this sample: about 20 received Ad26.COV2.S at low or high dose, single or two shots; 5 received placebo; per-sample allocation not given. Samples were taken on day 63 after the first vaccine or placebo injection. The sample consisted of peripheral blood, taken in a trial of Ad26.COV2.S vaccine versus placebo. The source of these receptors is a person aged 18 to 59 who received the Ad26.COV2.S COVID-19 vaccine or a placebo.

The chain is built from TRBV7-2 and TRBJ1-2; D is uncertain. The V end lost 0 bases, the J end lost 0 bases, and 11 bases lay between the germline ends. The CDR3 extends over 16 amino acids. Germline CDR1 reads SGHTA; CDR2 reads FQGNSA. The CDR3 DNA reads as TGTGCCAGCAGCTTAGCGGCAGGTACAGCTAACTATGGCTACACCTTC. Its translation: CASSLAAGTANYGYTF.

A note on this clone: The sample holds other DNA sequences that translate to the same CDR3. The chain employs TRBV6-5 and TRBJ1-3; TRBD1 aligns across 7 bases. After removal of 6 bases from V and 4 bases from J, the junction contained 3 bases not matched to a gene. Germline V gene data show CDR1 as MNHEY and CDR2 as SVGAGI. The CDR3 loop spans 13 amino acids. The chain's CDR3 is CASRGTVGNTIYF. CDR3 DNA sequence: TGTGCCAGCAGGGGGACAGTCGGAAACACCATATATTTT.

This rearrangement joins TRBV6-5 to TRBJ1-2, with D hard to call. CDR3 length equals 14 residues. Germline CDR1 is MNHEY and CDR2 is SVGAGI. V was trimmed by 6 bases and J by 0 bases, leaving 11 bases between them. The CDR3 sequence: CASRDALANYGYTF. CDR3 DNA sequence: TGTGCCAGCAGGGACGCACTAGCTAACTATGGCTACACCTTC.

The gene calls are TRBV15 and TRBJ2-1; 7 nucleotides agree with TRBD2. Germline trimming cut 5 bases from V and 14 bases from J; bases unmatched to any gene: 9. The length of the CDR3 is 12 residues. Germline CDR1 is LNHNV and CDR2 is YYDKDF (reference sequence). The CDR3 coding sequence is TGTGCCACCAGCGGAAAGAGCGGGATTAAGTTCTTC. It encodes CATSGKSGIKFF.

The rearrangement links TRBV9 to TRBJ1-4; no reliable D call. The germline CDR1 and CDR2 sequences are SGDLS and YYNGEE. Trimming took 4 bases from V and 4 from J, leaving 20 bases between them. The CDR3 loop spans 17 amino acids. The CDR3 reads CASSPLGQPLDNEKLFF. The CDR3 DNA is TGTGCCAGCAGCCCTCTTGGGCAACCGCTCGATAATGAAAAACTGTTTTTT.

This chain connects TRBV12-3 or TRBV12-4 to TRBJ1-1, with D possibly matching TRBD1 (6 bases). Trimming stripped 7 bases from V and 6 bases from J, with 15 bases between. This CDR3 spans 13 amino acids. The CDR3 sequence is CASTGQHAAEAFF. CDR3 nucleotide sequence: TGTGCCAGCACCGGACAGCACGCGGCTGAAGCTTTCTTT.

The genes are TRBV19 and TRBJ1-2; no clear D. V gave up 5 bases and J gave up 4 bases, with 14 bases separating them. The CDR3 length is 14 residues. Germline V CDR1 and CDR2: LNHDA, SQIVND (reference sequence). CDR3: CASSALLGVYGYTF. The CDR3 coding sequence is TGTGCCAGTAGTGCCCTCCTGGGCGTCTATGGCTACACCTTC.

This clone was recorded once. CDR3 sequence reads: CATSDPGTGGNTIYF. CDR3 DNA: TGTGCCACCAGTGACCCCGGGACAGGGGGAAACACCATATATTTT. This chain connects TRBV24-1 to TRBJ1-3, with 9 bases lining up with TRBD1. V trimming: 4 bases; J trimming: 4 bases; junction bases outside the gene matches: 4. The germline V gene encodes CDR1 KGHDR and CDR2 SFDVKD. This CDR3 has 15 residues.

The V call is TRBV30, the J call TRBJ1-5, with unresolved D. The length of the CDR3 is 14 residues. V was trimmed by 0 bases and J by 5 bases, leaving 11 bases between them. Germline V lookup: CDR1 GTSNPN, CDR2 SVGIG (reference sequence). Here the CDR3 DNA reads TGTGCCTGGAGTGTTGGCCGTGGGTATCAGCCCCAGCATTTT. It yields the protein CAWSVGRGYQPQHF.